This T cell receptor (beta chain) emerged from a study of shared clonotypes between healthy human individuals. Study-level results: Clonotypes that were shared across a handful of donors made up around 5% of naive CD4 clonotypes.

In the naive CD8 group, cells lacked CD45RO and were positively selected for CCR7, so terminally differentiated effector memory CD45RA+ cells were left out. Genomic DNA of every subset was divided equally among multiple immunoSEQ plates. TCRdb's table, derived via immunoSEQ multiplex PCR, lists solely in-frame clones and lacks some. The profile covers hundreds of thousands of clones, with approximately 96% appearing a single time and less than 0.13% taken by the ten largest. This CDR3 contains 18 residues. Deletions cut 2 bases from V and 2 bases from J, with 20 bases between. Germline V lookup: CDR1 MDHEN, CDR2 SYDVKM. A word on this clone: What it recognizes is unknown.

The clonotype comes from a woman in her 30s in good health. Sequenced: naive CD8+ T cells sorted from blood. The chain uses TRBV28 and TRBJ2-3, with D possibly being TRBD2 (6 bases). CDR3 sequence reads: CASSLRLGTLLSTDTQYF. CDR3 DNA sequence: TGTGCCAGCAGTTTACGCCTAGGGACTCTACTATCCACAGATACGCAGTATTTT.